The sequence of this T cell receptor (beta chain) was determined in a study of regulatory T cells in long-lasting Graves disease (dated by TCRdb to 2020 to 2022). Turning to the overall study: Newly diagnosed Graves' disease patients had taken antithyroid drugs for less than 3 months. The study was conducted in China and was registered as a clinical trial. Persistent Graves' disease patients were compared with newly diagnosed Graves' disease patients by peripheral blood TCR sequencing and RNA sequencing. A total of approximately 35 samples underwent TCR sequencing: around 13 from persistent and roughly 20 from newly diagnosed Graves' disease patients. Here is what the overall study found, with its caveats: More public clonotypes were shared among persistent patients (around 3,000) than among newly diagnosed patients (over 900). Persistent disease showed preferential use of TRBV28, TRBJ1-2 and TRBJ2-5, whereas newly diagnosed disease favored TRBV20-1 and TRBJ2-1. Only the TCR beta chain was sequenced and analyzed. Peripheral blood alone was examined, since thyroid tissue, which constituted the primary lesion, could not be accessed. Compared with newly diagnosed patients, patients with persistent Graves' disease had lower TCR Shannon entropy and fewer highly expanded clones, which suggests clonal expansion. The authors acknowledged the small sample size as a limitation that may reduce accuracy.

Preparation of the library involved multiplex PCR. The data were produced on an Illumina HiSeq 4000. To build TCR beta libraries, CDR3 regions were amplified by Arm-PCR using iRepertoire HTBI primers. PCR products were gel purified before sequencing. On the authors' methods: Across samples, 60 to 70 TRBV and roughly 15 TRBJ segments were identified and used for gene usage analysis of CDR3 amino acid clonotypes. Filtered high-quality paired reads were merged into contigs using COPE and FqMerger. BLAST was used to align contigs to IMGT TRBV, TRBD and TRBJ reference genes, with CDR3 defined following IMGT. Any clonotype with a frequency above 0.1% was counted as a highly expanded clone. Repertoire diversity was measured by Shannon entropy, and V-J evenness by the Gini coefficient. Clonotypes shared by more than one individual were considered public. The raw public data were reprocessed by TCRdb itself: fastp quality trimming at Q25, MiXCR clonotype calling, in-frame beta chains only. Merged by CDR3 protein, the rows form single entries marked with the most common genes and DNA. The V and J calls and clone size come from TCRdb's table, not from the authors' own analysis. A total of 350,000 to 550,000 distinct CDR3 sequences appear in this sample, roughly 15% of them only once. Around a sixth of the sample lies in the top ten.

Per the germline V gene, MNHEY is the CDR1 and SVGAGI is the CDR2. V was cut back by 0 bases and J by 6 bases, leaving a gap of 15 bases between them. The CDR3 starts with the cysteine, ends with the phenylalanine, and has 16 residues. Only the CDR3 region is kept as DNA, spanning 48 bases read in frame from base 1. Taken with the paper, the label for time point translates to: newly diagnosed GD, antithyroid drugs for less than 3 months. For both TCR sequencing and RNA sequencing, RNA was extracted from PBMCs in TRIzol. Graves' disease was diagnosed according to American Thyroid Association guidelines. The patients came from an endocrinology department in Xi'an, China. Each patient gave approximately 9 milliliters of peripheral blood, collected in an EDTA anticoagulant tube. PBMCs were isolated by Ficoll Paque Plus density gradient separation without further T cell sorting. An Agilent 2100 Bioanalyzer and agarose gel were used to check RNA quality, and a NanoDrop 2000 was used to measure RNA concentration.

Ten or more counts support this clonotype. The antigen it binds to is not known. Within one base of it there is no much larger clone, and no base qualities were kept. This same sample was also part of a study on T cells in Graves' hyperthyroidism and ophthalmopathy. As described in the second report: Stable Graves' hyperthyroidism was defined as no progression to ophthalmopathy during 18 months of follow-up. Hyperthyroidism patients were newly diagnosed, with disease duration under 2 months, and aged 18 to 65 years. Any patient with an uncontrolled infection, another autoimmune disease, pregnancy or lactation was excluded. Clinical symptoms, serum thyroxine and TRAb, thyroid ultrasound, and orbital computed tomography formed the basis for the diagnoses. The first round of RT-PCR for the TCR CDR3 was performed with the HTBI primer set and the Qiagen OneStep RT-PCR kit. Blood samples also contained most of the expanded thyroid clonotypes (frequency above 0.001), which suggests that blood repertoires may reflect thyroid immune responses. A model built on a 13 V-J signature distinguished ophthalmopathy from stable hyperthyroidism, reaching approximately 89% sensitivity and around 81% specificity in cross-validation and 80%/75% in testing. During validation, the model predicted progression to ophthalmopathy a median of roughly six months ahead of onset, with 60% to 71% sensitivity and under 85% specificity. To identify distinguishing TCR V-J signatures, a discovery cohort of roughly 100 patients was used, comprising 43 with Graves' ophthalmopathy and 57 with stable Graves' hyperthyroidism. An independent validation cohort of around 19 hyperthyroidism patients and approximately 15 patients who later progressed to ophthalmopathy tested prospective prediction of ophthalmopathy. For training and testing, the 80 to 100 patients in the discovery cohort were randomly divided in a 7:3 ratio. The study also compared thyroid tissue and blood T-cell repertoires from several Graves' hyperthyroidism patients. Following sampling, methimazole starting at 30 mg daily was given to hyperthyroidism patients, and high-dose intravenous methylprednisolone was given to ophthalmopathy patients. Libraries were constructed in a second round of multiplex PCR, after which size selection and purification were carried out. Libraries were sequenced paired-end with 100 bp reads on an Illumina HiSeq2000. SOAPnuke was used to process the raw data, removing reads that contained adapters or uncalled bases, had a mean Phred below 15, or lacked an exact match to the constant primer or identifier. COPE v1.2.5 was used to merge the high-quality paired reads, and each unique nucleotide sequence was defined as a clonotype. MiTCR v1.1 was used to align the clonotypes against IMGT TRBV, TRBD and TRBJ reference segments. Analysis was restricted to V-J combinations with a frequency above 0.0001, which covered 98% to 99.2% of repertoires. The TCS score was defined as the ratio of F50 (clonal expansion) to E x V (chaos), calculated using BLOSUM62-based TCRdist between CDR3 peptides within each V-J. Welch's t-statistics and random forest reduced just over 500 V-J features to under 15, which were used in a naive Bayes classifier (R e1071). Sample size was not statistically predetermined, and investigators were not blinded to group allocation. According to the paper, TCR Vbeta CDR3 sequencing was carried out on some 130 peripheral blood samples, which came from over 40 ophthalmopathy, roughly 75 hyperthyroidism and roughly 17 progressor patients.

This chain is built from TRBV6-5 and TRBJ2-1; TRBD2 is possibly the D segment (6 matching bases). The sequence was collected from a woman in her 50s with Graves disease. Donor details come from another sample of the same person, matched by shared clones. Sequences were derived from peripheral blood mononuclear cells (PBMCs), sampled at new diagnosis, from a patient treated with antithyroid drugs. The CDR3 corresponds to CASSYSTGGGGNEQFF. DNA sequence: TGTGCCAGCAGTTACTCAACCGGGGGAGGTGGCAATGAGCAGTTCTTC.